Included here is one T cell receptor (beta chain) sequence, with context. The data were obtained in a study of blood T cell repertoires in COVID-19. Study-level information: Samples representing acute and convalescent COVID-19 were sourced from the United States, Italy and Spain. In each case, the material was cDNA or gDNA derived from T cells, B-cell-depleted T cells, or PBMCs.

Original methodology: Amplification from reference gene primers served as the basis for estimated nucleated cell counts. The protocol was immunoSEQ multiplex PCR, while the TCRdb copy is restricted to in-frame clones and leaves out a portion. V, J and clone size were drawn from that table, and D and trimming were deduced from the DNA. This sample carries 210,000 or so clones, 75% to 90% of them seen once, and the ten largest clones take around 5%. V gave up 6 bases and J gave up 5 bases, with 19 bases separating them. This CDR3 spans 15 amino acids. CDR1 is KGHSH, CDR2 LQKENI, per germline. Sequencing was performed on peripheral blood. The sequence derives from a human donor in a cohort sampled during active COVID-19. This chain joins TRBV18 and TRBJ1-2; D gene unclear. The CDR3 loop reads CASSPEAGGGYGYTF. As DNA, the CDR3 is TGTGCCAGCTCGCCAGAGGCAGGAGGAGGGTATGGCTACACCTTC.